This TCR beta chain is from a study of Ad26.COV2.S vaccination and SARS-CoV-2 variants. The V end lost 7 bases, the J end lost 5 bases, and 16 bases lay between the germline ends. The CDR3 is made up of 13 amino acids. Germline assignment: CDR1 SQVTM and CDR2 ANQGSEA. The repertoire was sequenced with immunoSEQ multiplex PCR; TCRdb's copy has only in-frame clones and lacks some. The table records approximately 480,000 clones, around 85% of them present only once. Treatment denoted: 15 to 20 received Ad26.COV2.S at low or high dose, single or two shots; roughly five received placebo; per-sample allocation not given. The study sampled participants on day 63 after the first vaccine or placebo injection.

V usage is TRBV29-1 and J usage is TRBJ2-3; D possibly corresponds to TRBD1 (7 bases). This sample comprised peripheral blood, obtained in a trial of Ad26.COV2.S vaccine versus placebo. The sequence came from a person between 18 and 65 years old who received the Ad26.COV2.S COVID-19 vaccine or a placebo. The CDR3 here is CSGRGRGIDTQYF. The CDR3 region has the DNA TGCAGCGGGAGGGGGCGAGGGATAGATACGCAGTATTTT.